Below, 31 T cell receptor beta chains from the same sample are listed, as sequenced in a study of T cells in Graves' hyperthyroidism and ophthalmopathy. The TCR beta CDR3 regions underwent amplification using RNA transcripts as the source. In the first-round RT-PCR of the TCR CDR3, the HTBI primer set was used. MiXCR was run by TCRdb on the multiplex PCR reads, yielding one entry per CDR3 protein. Of around 250,000 distinct CDR3 sequences listed, roughly 15% were seen once; the top ten hold 13%. Sequenced material: blood. The receptors here all came from a woman aged 40 to 49 with Graves' hyperthyroidism that later progressed to Graves' ophthalmopathy.

This clonotype was counted ten times or more. The chain has TRBV11-2 and TRBJ2-7; 12 bases agree with TRBD2. The CDR3 length is 16 residues. After removal of 4 bases from V and 3 bases from J, the junction contained 7 bases not matched to a gene. Germline-derived CDR1 and CDR2 are SGHAT and FQNNGV. The CDR3 here is CASSWTSGATRYEQYF. The CDR3, as DNA: TGTGCCAGCAGCTGGACTAGCGGGGCTACTCGCTACGAGCAGTACTTC.

This clonotype was seen repeatedly, ten times or more. The J gene is TRBJ2-1, the V gene TRBV12-3 or TRBV12-4; 7 nucleotides agree with TRBD2. CDR3 length equals 12 residues. J lost 8 bases, V lost 7 bases, and 5 bases had no gene match. The CDR3 region is CASTRTSDEQFF. The CDR3 nucleotides read TGTGCCAGCACCAGGACTAGTGATGAGCAGTTCTTC.

There are many counts of this clonotype. The rearrangement joins TRBV4-1 to TRBJ2-5; maybe TRBD1 (6 bases). The germline V gene encodes CDR1 MGHRA and CDR2 YSYEKL. Trimming pared 0 bases from V and 0 bases from J, leaving 11 bases between. This CDR3 is 16 amino acids long. CDR3 in DNA: TGCGCCAGCAGCCAAGAAGAACAGGGCCACCAAGAGACCCAGTACTTC. Encoded protein: CASSQEEQGHQETQYF.

This clonotype showed up many times. The rearrangement uses TRBV7-9 and TRBJ1-1, with unresolved D. Germline V gene sequence: CDR1 SEHNR, CDR2 FQNEAQ (reference sequence). V was trimmed by 7 bases and J by 0 bases, leaving 15 bases between them. This CDR3 comprises 15 residues. CDR3 sequence reads: CASNPLGHLNTEAFF. The CDR3 nucleotides read TGTGCCAGCAACCCCCTGGGTCATTTGAACACTGAAGCTTTCTTT.

About this clonotype itself: A much bigger clone sits one base away, suggesting this may be a read error. DNA for the CDR3: TGTGCCAGCAGAGCAGGGGGAGTGAGCACTGAAGCTTTCTTT. Its protein is CASRAGGVSTEAFF. V gene TRBV27 combines with J gene TRBJ1-1; 7 bases are a match to TRBD1. CDR3 length: 14 amino acids. Trimming cost V 6 bases and J 4 bases; bases outside gene matches: 8. The V gene's germline CDR1 is MNHEY and CDR2 SMNVEV (reference sequence).

This clonotype was observed a handful of times. The chain recombines TRBV10-1 with TRBJ1-1, with D tentatively TRBD1 (5 bases). Germline V gene data show CDR1 as WNHNN and CDR2 as SYGVQD (reference sequence). V was clipped by 6 bases and J by 6 bases, with 14 bases between them. This CDR3 has 13 residues. The CDR3 nucleotides are TGCGCCAGCAGCGCATTCACAGGATCTGAAGCTTTCTTT. It is translated as CASSAFTGSEAFF.

This clonotype has at least ten counts. This may come from a read error, since a much larger clone is one base off. The V gene is TRBV7-3, the J gene TRBJ2-2; D is ambiguous. V lost 5 bases and J 2 bases, leaving 6 bases between the germline ends. The V gene's germline CDR1 is SGHTA and CDR2 FQGTGA. This CDR3 is 13 amino acids long. CDR3 DNA: TGTGCCAGCAGCCCATCAAACACCGGGGAGCTGTTTTTT. Its protein is CASSPSNTGELFF.

The rearrangement uses TRBV19 and TRBJ2-4, with D hard to call. The CDR3 consists of 14 residues. Trimming left V 3 bases short and J 0 bases short, with 6 bases between. Germline lookup yields CDR1 LNHDA and CDR2 SQIVND (reference sequence). CDR3 in amino acids: CASSMGKAKNIQYF. CDR3 DNA sequence: TGTGCCAGTAGTATGGGTAAAGCCAAAAACATTCAGTACTTC. Full variable domain (outside the CDR3, taken from reference TRBV19 and TRBJ2-4): DGGITQSPKYLFRKEGQNVTLSCEQNLNHDAMYWYRQDPGQGLRLIYYSQIVNDFQKGDIAEGYSVSREKKESFPLTVTSAQKNPTAFYLCASSMGKAKNIQYFGAGTRLSVL.

This clonotype occurred many times. The V and J genes are TRBV28 and TRBJ2-5; 7 bases map to TRBD2. This CDR3 contains 15 residues. Trimming removed 9 bases from V and 5 bases from J; junction bases left unmatched: 15. CDR1 and CDR2 (germline): MDHEN, SYDVKM. The CDR3 nucleotides read TGTGCCAGTAGAACTAGCGCGAAGGGTCGGGAGACCCAGTACTTC. This sequence encodes CASRTSAKGRETQYF.

This clonotype was observed many times. V usage is TRBV10-3 and J usage is TRBJ2-1; 11 bases match TRBD2. This CDR3 is built from 18 residues. The germline V gene has CDR1 ENHRY and CDR2 SYGVKD. V shed 4 bases and J 5 bases; nucleotides not matched to a gene: 13. CDR3 residues: CAISAGPLTSGTDNEQFF. The CDR3 DNA reads TGTGCCATCAGTGCGGGGCCTTTGACTAGCGGGACCGACAATGAGCAGTTCTTC.

This clonotype was observed many times. The rearrangement uses TRBV12-3 or TRBV12-4 and TRBJ1-2, with unresolved D. The CDR3 sequence is 13 residues long. Trimming shortened V by 3 bases and J by 3 bases, and 8 bases separated the two germline ends. CDR3 nucleotides: TGTGCCAGCAGTTTCGGGGTTGACTATGGCTACACCTTC. Protein sequence: CASSFGVDYGYTF.

This clonotype has a single count. This chain connects TRBV2 to TRBJ2-7, with 7 bases that match TRBD2. Germline-derived CDR1 and CDR2 are SNHLY and FYNNEI. CDR3 length: 15 residues. V gave up 6 bases and J gave up 2 bases; unmatched junction bases: 10. The CDR3 DNA reads TGTGCCAGCAGGATCCGTCGGGAGGTCCCCTACGAGCAGTACTTC. Protein product: CASRIRREVPYEQYF.

V gene TRBV12-5 combines with J gene TRBJ2-5; 11 bases map to TRBD1. The germline gives CDR1 LGHNT, CDR2 FRNRAP. V trimming: 5 bases; J trimming: 4 bases; junction bases outside the gene matches: 3. The CDR3 covers 14 residues. CDR3 loop: CASGAGTGGETQYF. CDR3 bases: TGTGCTAGTGGTGCCGGGACAGGGGGAGAGACCCAGTACTTC.

In its sample, this clonotype was seen many times. The rearrangement uses TRBV9 and TRBJ1-1, with TRBD1 matching over 7 bases. Germline CDR1 reads SGDLS; CDR2 reads YYNGEE. J lost 5 bases, V lost 4 bases, and 14 bases had no gene match. The CDR3 has 16 residues. The CDR3 DNA follows: TGTGCCAGCAGCTCCGCCCCAGGGGGACCGAGGACTGAAGCTTTCTTT. It yields the protein CASSSAPGGPRTEAFF. Looking up the rest from reference TRBV9 and TRBJ1-1 gives the full variable domain: DSGVTQTPKHLITATGQRVTLRCSPRSGDLSVYWYQQSLDQGLQFLIQYYNGEERAKGNILERFSAQQFPDLHSELNLSSLELGDSALYFCASSSAPGGPRTEAFFGQGTRLTVV.

The V call is TRBV20-1, the J call TRBJ2-7; D possibly corresponds to TRBD2 (6 bases). The V gene lost 7 bases and the J gene lost 0 bases, with 13 bases spanning the gap. Germline-derived CDR1 and CDR2 are DFQATT and SNEGSKA (reference sequence). CDR3 length: 13 amino acids. The CDR3 loop is CSGRGSGSYEQYF. DNA for the CDR3: TGCAGTGGGCGGGGTAGCGGCTCCTACGAGCAGTACTTC.

Written as DNA, the CDR3 is TGTGCCAGCAGCCCACGAACATGGGAACAGGGGGCGATCAATGAGCAGTTCTTC. Amino acids: CASSPRTWEQGAINEQFF. V gene TRBV7-9 combines with J gene TRBJ2-1, with 9 bases lining up with TRBD1. Germline assignment: CDR1 SEHNR and CDR2 FQNEAQ (reference sequence). Trimming cost V 5 bases and J 6 bases; bases outside gene matches: 17. The CDR3 is made up of 18 amino acids.

This clonotype has at least ten counts. V gene TRBV28 combines with J gene TRBJ2-6; 7 positions agree with TRBD1. This CDR3 is built from 15 residues. V lost 6 bases to trimming and J lost 1 base; unmatched junction nucleotides: 3. The V gene's germline CDR1 is MDHEN and CDR2 SYDVKM. CDR3 in amino acids: CASSWDRSGANVLTF. CDR3 DNA sequence: TGTGCCAGCAGCTGGGACAGATCTGGGGCCAACGTCCTGACTTTC. The full variable domain, rest sourced from reference TRBV28 and TRBJ2-6, is DVKVTQSSRYLVKRTGEKVFLECVQDMDHENMFWYRQDPGLGLRLIYFSYDVKMKEKGDIPEGYSVSREKKERFSLILESASTNQTSMYLCASSWDRSGANVLTFGAGSRLTVL.

This clonotype was seen repeatedly, ten times or more. The CDR3 DNA is TGTGCCAGCAGTTACTCGAGGGCCGCGGGAGAGACCCAGTACTTC. Translating it yields CASSYSRAAGETQYF. The chain joins TRBV6-6 to TRBJ2-5; TRBD2 might be the D (5 bases). The CDR3 loop spans 15 amino acids. CDR1 is MNHNY and CDR2 is SVGAGI in the germline V gene (reference sequence). V was shortened by 0 bases and J by 4 bases, with 12 bases between the two germline ends.

This clonotype was recorded many times. The chain combines TRBV28 with TRBJ2-1, with D possibly being TRBD2 (6 bases). CDR3 length equals 11 residues. The V gene's germline CDR1 is MDHEN and CDR2 SYDVKM. V lost 4 bases and J 14 bases, leaving 12 bases between the germline ends. The DNA of the CDR3 is TGTGCCAGCAGTTCGGGACTGCCTGAGTTCTTC. Translation gives CASSSGLPEFF.

This clonotype was counted between two and nine times. The chain employs TRBV5-8 and TRBJ2-3, with D perhaps matching TRBD2 (5 bases). The V end was cut by 6 bases, the J end by 2 bases, with 16 bases between. The CDR3 length is 15 residues. Germline V gene sequence: CDR1 SGHTS, CDR2 YDEGEE. As DNA, the CDR3 is TGTGCCAGCACCCACGGCGGAGGATACACAGATACGCAGTATTTT. Its translation is CASTHGGGYTDTQYF.

At least ten counts were recorded for this clonotype. The chain links TRBV30 to TRBJ2-3; no reliable D call. V shed 1 base and J shed 2 bases, with 22 bases lying between them. CDR3 length equals 18 residues. Germline-derived CDR1 and CDR2 are GTSNPN and SVGIG (reference sequence). The CDR3 spells CAWSGGPLSPHFTDTQYF. DNA of the CDR3: TGTGCCTGGAGTGGAGGACCTCTTAGCCCTCACTTCACAGATACGCAGTATTTT.

This clonotype was seen more than once but under ten times. The genes are TRBV5-5 and TRBJ1-3, with D tentatively TRBD1 (5 bases). V was shortened by 1 base and J by 0 bases, with 17 bases between the two germline ends. This CDR3 comprises 18 residues. Germline CDR1 and CDR2: SGHKS and YYEKEE (reference sequence). Written as DNA, the CDR3 is TGTGCCAGCAGCTTGCGTGGAACTAGAGGGGACTCTGGAAACACCATATATTTT. This codes for CASSLRGTRGDSGNTIYF. Full variable domain (outside the CDR3, taken from reference TRBV5-5 and TRBJ1-3): DAGVTQSPTHLIKTRGQQVTLRCSPISGHKSVSWYQQVLGQGPQFIFQYYEKEERGRGNFPDRFSARQFPNYSSELNVNALLLGDSALYLCASSLRGTRGDSGNTIYFGEGSWLTVV.

This clonotype was seen repeatedly, ten times or more. This rearrangement joins TRBV20-1 to TRBJ1-1, with a tentative D call TRBD1 (5 bases). V was cut by 2 bases and J by 1 base, with 8 bases left in between. Germline CDR1 is DFQATT and CDR2 is SNEGSKA (reference sequence). CDR3 length: 13 amino acids. The CDR3 sequence: CSARKQGNTEAFF. CDR3 nucleotide sequence: TGCAGTGCTAGAAAGCAGGGGAACACTGAAGCTTTCTTT.

This clonotype was seen a few times. The V and J genes are TRBV20-1 and TRBJ2-1; a possible D gene is TRBD2 (6 bases). The germline V gene encodes CDR1 DFQATT and CDR2 SNEGSKA (reference sequence). V lost 1 base and J 1 base, leaving 11 bases between the germline ends. CDR3 length: 15 residues. DNA of the CDR3: TGCAGTGCTAGAGTATTCGGGAGTTCCTACAATGAGCAGTTCTTC. It yields the protein CSARVFGSSYNEQFF.

This clonotype was observed many times. The chain carries TRBV19 and TRBJ1-5, with D tentatively TRBD1 (6 bases). The V gene's germline CDR1 is LNHDA and CDR2 SQIVND (reference sequence). The CDR3 sequence is 15 residues long. Trimming left V 5 bases short and J 0 bases short, with 11 bases between. The CDR3 loop reads CASSATGYSNQPQHF. The CDR3, as DNA: TGTGCCAGTAGTGCTACAGGGTATAGCAATCAGCCCCAGCATTTT.

The genes are TRBV4-1 and TRBJ1-4, with D tentatively TRBD1 (6 bases). The CDR3 loop spans 15 amino acids. Looked up from germline, CDR1 is MGHRA and CDR2 is YSYEKL. V dropped 4 bases and J dropped 5 bases, with 14 bases sitting between them. The DNA of the CDR3 is TGCGCCAGCAGCCTAATGGACAGAGTGAATGAAAAACTGTTTTTT. Translated, it gives CASSLMDRVNEKLFF.

This clonotype was observed at least ten times. The chain links TRBV20-1 to TRBJ1-6; unclear D gene. This CDR3 is 15 amino acids long. CDR1 and CDR2 from the germline V gene are DFQATT and SNEGSKA (reference sequence). V lost 2 bases to trimming and J lost 2 bases, with 10 bases between them. The CDR3 region has the DNA TGCAGTGCTAGATGGGGATCCACCTATAATTCACCCCTCCACTTT. Translating gives CSARWGSTYNSPLHF.

This clonotype has more than one count but fewer than ten. The rearrangement links TRBV4-1 to TRBJ2-2; D gene unclear. Germline V lookup: CDR1 MGHRA, CDR2 YSYEKL. The CDR3 has 16 residues. Trimming took 2 bases from V and 0 from J, leaving 10 bases between them. The CDR3 bases are TGCGCCAGCAGCCAATTTTCTGTCGCGAACACCGGGGAGCTGTTTTTT. This encodes CASSQFSVANTGELFF.

This clonotype was seen a few times. A much larger clone lies a single base off, so this may be a read error. CDR3 sequence: CSAGYRGEEIQYF. The CDR3 DNA sequence: TGCAGTGCTGGGTACAGGGGGGAAGAGATCCAGTACTTC. This rearrangement joins TRBV20-1 to TRBJ2-5, with TRBD1 identical over 8 bases. CDR3 length equals 13 residues. Looked up from germline, CDR1 is DFQATT and CDR2 is SNEGSKA (reference sequence).

On this clonotype: Since a much larger clone is just one base distant, this may be a read error. The V call is TRBV27, the J call TRBJ1-5; no clear D. Germline V gene sequence: CDR1 MNHEY, CDR2 SMNVEV (reference sequence). CDR3 length equals 14 residues. This CDR3 is CATSFAGIDQPQHF. The CDR3 DNA sequence: TGTGCCACCAGTTTCGCGGGAATAGATCAGCCCCAGCATTTT.

This clonotype was recorded at least ten times. The rearrangement joins TRBV20-1 to TRBJ2-1, with D possibly being TRBD1 (5 bases). The germline V gene encodes CDR1 DFQATT and CDR2 SNEGSKA (reference sequence). The CDR3 totals 16 residues. V was trimmed by 1 base and J by 0 bases, leaving 13 bases between them. CDR3: CSARGNRRSSYNEQFF. For the CDR3, the DNA is TGCAGTGCTAGAGGAAACAGGAGAAGCTCCTACAATGAGCAGTTCTTC.